This TCR beta chain was found in a study of technical replicates of blood from a handful of donors. Per germline, CDR1 LGHNA and CDR2 YNFKEQ. The CDR3 spans 16 residues. The V gene lost 0 bases and the J gene lost 0 bases, with 11 bases spanning the gap. The assay was immunoSEQ multiplex PCR, and TCRdb's table has in-frame clones only and misses some. The table shows over 10,000 clones, with 79% occurring only once. The chain has TRBV4-2 and TRBJ1-1; D gene ambiguous. The source of this sequence is a human donor in good health. Material: PBMCs. CDR3 in amino acids: CASSQDPSGMNTEAFF. The CDR3 DNA sequence: TGTGCCAGCAGCCAAGATCCTTCGGGTATGAACACTGAAGCTTTCTTT.